These 26 T cell receptor beta chains were all obtained from the same sample, sequenced in a study of neurological immune-mediated disorders. TCRdb passed the 5' RACE reads through MiXCR, listing each CDR3 protein once. This table has about 46,000 distinct CDR3 sequences, 10% appearing once. Sequencing input: PBMCs. The receptors originated from a man between 65 and 85 years old with HTLV-1-associated myelopathy (HAM/TSP).

The rearrangement links TRBV12-3 or TRBV12-4 to TRBJ2-7; 8 bases are a match to TRBD2. The CDR3 sequence is 13 residues long. The J segment lost 4 bases and the V segment lost 6 bases, leaving 5 bases of the junction unmatched. The CDR3 region is CASSYTSGYEQYF. The CDR3 DNA follows: TGTGCCAGCAGCTATACTAGCGGTTACGAGCAGTACTTC.

This clonotype was seen ten or more times. This chain connects TRBV7-2 to TRBJ2-1; weak D call: TRBD2 (7 bases). Germline assignment: CDR1 SGHTA and CDR2 FQGNSA. The germline V and J ends were trimmed by 5 bases and 15 bases, with 17 bases remaining between them. The CDR3 has 12 residues. CDR3 nucleotides: TGTGCCAGCAGCCCAAGTACGGGGGGCCCGTTCTTC. Encoded protein: CASSPSTGGPFF.

This clonotype was picked up many times. The chain is built from TRBV7-8 and TRBJ2-7, with D perhaps matching TRBD2 (5 bases). V dropped 2 bases and J dropped 2 bases, with 13 bases sitting between them. Germline V CDR1 and CDR2: SGHVS, FQNEAQ. This CDR3 contains 15 residues. The CDR3 sequence: CASSLRPGGPYEQYF. The CDR3 bases are TGTGCCAGCAGCTTAAGGCCAGGAGGCCCCTACGAGCAGTACTTC. Full variable domain (remainder filled in from reference TRBV7-8 and TRBJ2-7): GAGVSQSPRYKVAKRGQDVALRCDPISGHVSLFWYQQALGQGPEFLTYFQNEAQLDKSGLPSDRFFAERPEGSVSTLKIQRTQQEDSAVYLCASSLRPGGPYEQYFGPGTRLTVT.

This clonotype was counted at least ten times. A single base separates this from a much larger clone, so it may be a read error. The chain has TRBV24-1 and TRBJ2-2, with D possibly TRBD2 on 8 matching bases. The V gene's germline CDR1 is KGHDR and CDR2 SFDVKD. The CDR3 totals 14 residues. CDR3 in amino acids: CVTRGTRNTGELFF. The CDR3, as DNA: TGTGTCACCAGGGGGACTAGGAACACCGGGGAGCTGTTTTTT.

This clonotype came up many times. The chain employs TRBV15 and TRBJ2-7; 15 bases map to TRBD2. Germline-derived CDR1 and CDR2 are LNHNV and YYDKDF (reference sequence). V shed 0 bases, J shed 6 bases, and the junction held 15 bases outside the gene matches. This CDR3 has 20 residues. CDR3 protein: CATSRDMGAGTSGRSAEQYF. CDR3 DNA: TGTGCCACCAGCAGAGATATGGGTGCCGGGACTAGCGGGAGGAGCGCCGAGCAGTACTTC. Full variable domain (missing parts from reference TRBV15 and TRBJ2-7): DAMVIQNPRYQVTQFGKPVTLSCSQTLNHNVMYWYQQKSSQAPKLLFHYYDKDFNNEADTPDNFQSRRPNTSFCFLDIRSPGLGDTAMYLCATSRDMGAGTSGRSAEQYFGPGTRLTVT.

This clonotype was seen at least ten times. The chain is built from TRBV6-2 or TRBV6-3 and TRBJ2-1; D is uncertain. The CDR3 is made up of 11 amino acids. Trimming cost V 5 bases and J 8 bases, with 7 bases left between them. Germline CDR1 MNHEY, CDR2 SVGEGT. CDR3 DNA sequence: TGTGCCAGCAGTCGATCGGATGAGCAGTTCTTC. Protein product: CASSRSDEQFF.

This clonotype was detected many times. CDR3 loop: CASSFGTSGRVGELFF. CDR3 bases: TGTGCCAGCAGCTTCGGGACTAGCGGGAGAGTAGGGGAGCTGTTTTTT. V gene TRBV5-6 combines with J gene TRBJ2-2; 14 positions agree with TRBD2. The CDR3 contains 16 residues. Germline CDR1 SGHDT, CDR2 YYEEEE. Losses at the gene ends were 2 bases for V and 8 bases for J; bases not matched to a gene: 5.

This clonotype was counted many times. The V call is TRBV14, the J call TRBJ2-3; D ambiguous. V was clipped by 4 bases and J by 5 bases, with 7 bases between them. CDR3 length equals 12 residues. The germline CDR1 and CDR2 sequences are SGHDN and FVKESK. As DNA, the CDR3 is TGTGCCAGCAGCCTTTCGAGAGATACGCAGTATTTT. Protein sequence: CASSLSRDTQYF.

This clonotype was seen ten or more times. This sequence joins TRBV20-1 and TRBJ1-5; D gene unclear. The CDR3 has 13 amino acids. V gave up 5 bases and J gave up 1 base, with 9 bases separating them. Per the germline V gene, CDR1 is DFQATT and CDR2 is SNEGSKA (reference sequence). CDR3 region: CSARAGSNQPQHF. In nucleotides, the CDR3 is TGCAGTGCTCGCGCGGGGAGCAATCAGCCCCAGCATTTT.

This clonotype was recorded many times. The CDR3 DNA sequence: TGTGCCAGCAGCGGCCGGGGACTACCAACCTACAATGAGCAGTTCTTC. It encodes CASSGRGLPTYNEQFF. This rearrangement joins TRBV7-9 to TRBJ2-1; 7 nucleotides align to TRBD2. V lost 5 bases and J lost 2; bases outside the gene matches: 9. CDR3 length equals 16 residues. Germline V gives CDR1 SEHNR, CDR2 FQNEAQ (reference sequence).

In its sample, this clonotype was seen many times. This chain links TRBV20-1 with TRBJ1-1; no clear D gene. This CDR3 spans 13 amino acids. Trimming pared 3 bases from V and 0 bases from J, leaving 8 bases between. The V gene's germline CDR1 is DFQATT and CDR2 SNEGSKA (reference sequence). The chain's CDR3 is CSASGRMNTEAFF. For the CDR3, the DNA is TGCAGTGCTAGTGGCCGCATGAACACTGAAGCTTTCTTT.

This clonotype was detected many times. The chain uses TRBV7-9 and TRBJ1-1, with D perhaps TRBD1 (5 bases). Germline V gives CDR1 SEHNR, CDR2 FQNEAQ (reference sequence). CDR3 length equals 13 residues. V lost 3 bases, J lost 1 base, and 6 bases lay in between. Written as DNA, the CDR3 is TGTGCCAGCAGCTTCGGGGGGAACACTGAAGCTTTCTTT. Its translation is CASSFGGNTEAFF.

This clonotype showed up many times. The chain employs TRBV12-3 or TRBV12-4 and TRBJ2-2, with D uncertain. V shed 3 bases and J shed 6 bases, with 2 bases lying between them. The CDR3 spans 11 residues. This chain's CDR3 is CASSFSGELFF. As DNA, the CDR3 is TGTGCCAGCAGTTTTTCCGGGGAGCTGTTTTTT.

This clonotype was seen ten or more times. The rearrangement uses TRBV28 and TRBJ1-5; possibly TRBD1 for D (5 bases). The V end lost 7 bases, the J end lost 7 bases, and 11 bases lay between the germline ends. The CDR3 loop spans 12 amino acids. The germline CDR1 and CDR2 sequences are MDHEN and SYDVKM. CDR3 sequence: CASTLPGQPQHF. The CDR3 DNA is TGTGCCAGCACCCTTCCAGGGCAGCCCCAGCATTTT.

This clonotype was seen repeatedly, ten times or more. The J gene is TRBJ1-3, the V gene TRBV28; a weak D match, TRBD1 (5 bases). From germline, CDR1 is MDHEN and CDR2 SYDVKM. The V gene lost 2 bases and the J gene lost 4 bases, with 12 bases spanning the gap. The CDR3 has 15 residues. CDR3 nucleotides: TGTGCCAGCAGTTTAAAGGGGACGCGGGGAAACACCATATATTTT. This encodes CASSLKGTRGNTIYF.

This clonotype has a count of ten or more. The CDR3 spells CASSRYYGYTF. The CDR3 DNA follows: TGTGCCAGCAGCCGATACTATGGCTACACCTTC. The J gene is TRBJ1-2, the V gene TRBV3-2. TRBV3-2 is deemed a pseudogene. The CDR3 covers 11 residues.

This clonotype was seen many times. The chain combines TRBV6-5 with TRBJ1-2, with TRBD1 identical over 9 bases. The J segment lost 3 bases and the V segment lost 6 bases, leaving 8 bases of the junction unmatched. Germline lookup yields CDR1 MNHEY and CDR2 SVGAGI. The CDR3 runs to 15 residues. The CDR3 loop is CASSPLTGGYYGYTF. The CDR3 nucleotides are TGTGCCAGCAGCCCTTTGACAGGGGGTTACTATGGCTACACCTTC.

Many counts were recorded for this clonotype. The chain uses TRBV28 and TRBJ2-2; possibly TRBD1 for D (5 bases). Germline values: CDR1 MDHEN, CDR2 SYDVKM. The CDR3 length is 15 residues. Trimming cost V 2 bases and J 0 bases, with 7 bases left between them. Here the CDR3 reads CASSLQGSNTGELFF. CDR3 nucleotide sequence: TGTGCCAGCAGTTTACAGGGATCGAACACCGGGGAGCTGTTTTTT.

This clonotype was found many times. This chain uses TRBV6-5 with TRBJ2-3; D is perhaps TRBD2 (6 bases). This CDR3 contains 16 residues. V lost 6 bases and J 0 bases, leaving 16 bases between the germline ends. Germline-derived CDR1 and CDR2 are MNHEY and SVGAGI. This CDR3 reads CASRGGTTHSTDTQYF. Here the CDR3 DNA reads TGTGCCAGCAGGGGGGGAACGACGCACAGCACAGATACGCAGTATTTT.

Ten or more counts support this clonotype. The V gene is TRBV5-1, the J gene TRBJ2-5; 9 bases align to TRBD1. The junction had 1 base not matched to a gene; V was cut back by 0 bases and J by 4 bases. Germline CDR1 SGHRS, CDR2 YFSETQ. The CDR3 is 14 amino acids. In DNA form, the CDR3 reads TGCGCCAGCAGCTTGGTGGACAGGGGAGAGACCCAGTACTTC. It encodes CASSLVDRGETQYF. The full variable domain, completed using reference TRBV5-1 and TRBJ2-5, is KAGVTQTPRYLIKTRGQQVTLSCSPISGHRSVSWYQQTPGQGLQFLFEYFSETQRNKGNFPGRFSGRQFSNSRSEMNVSTLELGDSALYLCASSLVDRGETQYFGPGTRLLVL.

This clonotype showed up many times. The gene calls are TRBV15 and TRBJ2-3, with TRBD2 matching 11 bases. The length of the CDR3 is 16 residues. Trimming cost V 2 bases and J 2 bases; bases outside gene matches: 3. The germline CDR1 and CDR2 sequences are LNHNV and YYDKDF (reference sequence). CDR3 amino acids: CATSRPGLAATDTQYF. In DNA, the CDR3 is TGTGCCACCAGCAGACCGGGACTAGCGGCCACAGATACGCAGTATTTT.

This clonotype was counted many times. The chain joins TRBV7-2 to TRBJ2-7; 8 bases match TRBD2. V shed 1 base, J shed 5 bases, and the junction held 7 bases outside the gene matches. This CDR3 is 15 amino acids long. Germline lookup yields CDR1 SGHTA and CDR2 FQGNSA. The CDR3 protein is CASSLETSAINEQYF. Written as DNA, the CDR3 is TGTGCCAGCAGCTTAGAGACTAGCGCCATTAACGAGCAGTACTTC. Combining the CDR3 with reference TRBV7-2 and TRBJ2-7 gives the whole variable domain GAGVSQSPSNKVTEKGKDVELRCDPISGHTALYWYRQSLGQGLEFLIYFQGNSAPDKSGLPSDRFSAERTGGSVSTLTIQRTQQEDSAVYLCASSLETSAINEQYFGPGTRLTVT.

The rearrangement joins TRBV6-2 or TRBV6-3 to TRBJ1-2; D might be TRBD1 (6 bases). Per germline, CDR1 MNHEY and CDR2 SVGEGT. The CDR3 is made up of 10 amino acids. V dropped 10 bases and J dropped 10 bases, with 13 bases sitting between them. Written as DNA, the CDR3 is TGTGCCACCCAGGGGCCCACCTACACCTTC. Translation gives CATQGPTYTF.

As for this clonotype: A much larger clone is a single base away; this may be a read error. The chain couples TRBV6-1 to TRBJ1-3; D is unclear. The CDR3 has 16 amino acids. CDR1 is MNHNS and CDR2 is SASEGT in the germline V gene. Trimming shortened V by 0 bases and J by 2 bases, and 11 bases separated the two germline ends. The CDR3 nucleotides are TGTGCCAGCAGTGAAGCATTGATGGGGACTGGAAACACCATATATTTT. Translation: CASSEALMGTGNTIYF.

Points on this clonotype: Because it lacks the conserved phenylalanine or tryptophan at the end, this CDR3 is likely a read error. This chain joins TRBV14 and TRBJ1-1; TRBD1 aligns across 9 bases. The CDR3 is 16 amino acids. Germline lookup yields CDR1 SGHDN and CDR2 FVKESK. CDR3 amino acids: CASSQAKGQGNTEAFL. In nucleotides, the CDR3 is TGTGCCAGTAGCCAAGCCAAGGGACAGGGGAACACTGAAGCTTTCCTT.

Many counts were recorded for this clonotype. The rearrangement joins TRBV5-1 to TRBJ2-5; 10 bases are a match to TRBD1. The CDR3 has 15 residues. V lost 3 bases and J lost 1; bases outside the gene matches: 3. Per the germline V gene, CDR1 is SGHRS and CDR2 is YFSETQ. The CDR3 loop is CASSSRTGGQETQYF. The DNA of the CDR3 is TGCGCCAGCAGCTCCCGGACAGGGGGCCAAGAGACCCAGTACTTC.